This TCR beta chain was documented in a study of blood T cells in healthy people across ages. This CDR3 spans 13 amino acids. The V end was cut by 2 bases, the J end by 6 bases, with 7 bases between. Germline CDR1 and CDR2: MNHEY and SVGEGT. Notes on the study in general: Leaving the PBMCs unsorted stopped any conclusive comparison of naive versus antigen-experienced cells. CMV infection status of these donors was not known.

This clonotype was observed a single time. Antigen specificity is unknown. Together with a sample-barcoded 5' primer, a J-beta primer mix was included in a second PCR lasting roughly 6 to 12 cycles. Every molecule of cDNA carried a tag from a template-switch adaptor with 12 random nucleotides. TCRdb re-analysed the 5' RACE reads in MiXCR, keeping a single row per CDR3 protein. The table has around 1.1 million distinct CDR3 sequences, roughly two fifths seen once; the top ten hold 10% to 15%. The sample was blood. This TCR was sampled from a man aged 18 to 30 in good health. V gene TRBV6-2 or TRBV6-3 combines with J gene TRBJ2-2; D could derive from TRBD1 or TRBD2 (5 bases each). CDR3 sequence: CASSYRGAGELFF. The CDR3 DNA is TGTGCCAGCAGTTACAGAGGGGCCGGGGAGCTGTTTTTT.